The 18 T cell receptor beta chains below were found in one sample sequenced in a study of CD8 T cells in Susac syndrome (dated by TCRdb to the late 2010s). The library came from the immunoSEQ multiplex PCR assay. RNA was extracted using the RNeasy kit, and about 0.5 to 1 ug of the RNA was reverse transcribed with random hexamers. TCRdb trimmed public reads at Q25 via fastp, called clones via MiXCR and kept in-frame beta chains. Rows are unified per CDR3 protein, each entry keeping the most common DNA and genes. This sample comprises about 66,000 distinct CDR3 sequences, approximately 94% of them detected only once. The leading ten clones occupy around 0.61% of the sample. Sequencing input: CD8+ T cells from PBMCs. These receptors were collected from a human donor with multiple sclerosis.

The chain links TRBV3-1 to TRBJ2-5; 7 bases are shared with TRBD1. The germline V gene encodes CDR1 LGHDT and CDR2 YNNKEL (reference sequence). V trimming: 3 bases; J trimming: 1 base; junction bases outside the gene matches: 5. The CDR3 is 15 residues long. CDR3 nucleotides: TGTGCCAGCAGCCAGAACAGGGGACCCCAAGAGACCCAGTACTTC. Amino acid sequence: CASSQNRGPQETQYF.

This chain uses TRBV29-1 with TRBJ2-1, with 7 positions matching TRBD1. Germline trimming cut 1 base from V and 5 bases from J; bases unmatched to any gene: 11. Germline V gene lookup returns CDR1 SQVTM and CDR2 ANQGSEA. CDR3 length equals 16 residues. The CDR3 region has the DNA TGCAGCGTTGAAGTTCTTGAGACAGGGAACCACAATGAGCAGTTCTTC. This translates into CSVEVLETGNHNEQFF.

The chain carries TRBV30 and TRBJ2-7; TRBD2 is a possible D gene (5 bases). From germline, CDR1 is GTSNPN and CDR2 SVGIG (reference sequence). V shed 3 bases and J shed 2 bases, with 14 bases lying between them. The CDR3 loop spans 14 amino acids. The CDR3: CAWSPDRGTYEQYF. The CDR3, as DNA: TGTGCCTGGAGCCCCGACCGGGGAACCTACGAGCAGTACTTC.

The chain combines TRBV12-3 or TRBV12-4 with TRBJ2-7; 9 bases agree with TRBD1. The CDR3 spans 13 residues. V lost 4 bases, J lost 5 bases, and 3 bases stayed unmatched. This CDR3 is CASSSGTGNEQYF. CDR3 bases: TGTGCCAGCAGTTCGGGGACAGGGAACGAGCAGTACTTC.

This rearrangement joins TRBV4-3 to TRBJ2-7; D may be TRBD2 (5 bases). The CDR3 contains 15 residues. Germline CDR1 LGHNA, CDR2 YSLEER. V lost 0 bases, J lost 3 bases, and 12 bases lay in between. CDR3 DNA sequence: TGCGCCAGCAGCCAAGAATTTGAGGGAATCTACGAGCAGTACTTC. This gives the protein CASSQEFEGIYEQYF.

The DNA for the CDR3 is TGTGCCAGCAGCAACGCGGGACTCTCGGTAGCCTACGAGCAGTACTTC. Its translation is CASSNAGLSVAYEQYF. The rearrangement joins TRBV12-3 or TRBV12-4 to TRBJ2-7; TRBD2 might be the D (6 bases). The CDR3 is made up of 16 amino acids. V dropped 6 bases and J dropped 2 bases, with 20 bases sitting between them.

This chain uses TRBV30 with TRBJ2-3, with D possibly TRBD2 on 6 matching bases. The V end lost 0 bases, the J end lost 0 bases, and 10 bases lay between the germline ends. The CDR3 sequence is 15 residues long. In germline, CDR1 is GTSNPN, CDR2 SVGIG (reference sequence). CDR3 bases: TGTGCCTGGAGTGTAGCTAGCGTTAGCACAGATACGCAGTATTTT. Amino acids: CAWSVASVSTDTQYF.

The rearrangement uses TRBV7-9 and TRBJ2-7; possible D gene TRBD1, 6 bases. The V end was cut by 0 bases, the J end by 5 bases, with 14 bases between. CDR1 is SEHNR and CDR2 is FQNEAQ in the germline V gene (reference sequence). CDR3 size: 15 residues. The CDR3 is CASSLAGAALDEQYF. CDR3 nucleotide sequence: TGTGCCAGCAGCTTAGCGGGGGCAGCTCTAGACGAGCAGTACTTC.

The chain carries TRBV9 and TRBJ2-7, with unresolved D. The CDR3 runs 13 residues. CDR1 and CDR2 from the germline V gene are SGDLS and YYNGEE. The germline V and J ends were trimmed by 3 bases and 3 bases, with 10 bases remaining between them. CDR3 sequence (DNA): TGTGCCAGCAGCGCCCAGACGGGCTACGAGCAGTACTTC. It is translated as CASSAQTGYEQYF.

The chain links TRBV29-1 to TRBJ2-7; D remains ambiguous. V dropped 0 bases and J dropped 1 base, with 7 bases sitting between them. Germline loops: CDR1 SQVTM, CDR2 ANQGSEA. There are 13 residues in the CDR3. The CDR3 DNA reads TGCAGCGTTGAAGATGCCCTTTCCTACGAGCAGTACTTC. Amino acids: CSVEDALSYEQYF.

V and J are TRBV19 and TRBJ2-5; D is possibly TRBD1 (5 bases). This CDR3 spans 13 amino acids. The germline V and J ends were trimmed by 9 bases and 2 bases, with 13 bases remaining between them. Germline values: CDR1 LNHDA, CDR2 SQIVND (reference sequence). CDR3: CASLDSLQETQYF. For the CDR3, the DNA is TGTGCCAGCCTCGACAGCCTACAAGAGACCCAGTACTTC. The full variable domain, in which reference TRBV19 and TRBJ2-5 provide the parts outside the CDR3, is DGGITQSPKYLFRKEGQNVTLSCEQNLNHDAMYWYRQDPGQGLRLIYYSQIVNDFQKGDIAEGYSVSREKKESFPLTVTSAQKNPTAFYLCASLDSLQETQYFGPGTRLLVL.

The V and J genes are TRBV13 and TRBJ2-7, with D unresolved. The CDR3 has 13 amino acids. Trimming took 4 bases from V and 2 from J, leaving 9 bases between them. The germline V gene encodes CDR1 PRHDT and CDR2 FYEKMQ (reference sequence). CDR3 protein: CASSSPSTYEQYF. CDR3 nucleotide sequence: TGTGCCAGCAGCTCTCCCAGTACCTACGAGCAGTACTTC. Full variable domain (rest looked up from reference TRBV13 and TRBJ2-7): AAGVIQSPRHLIKEKRETATLKCYPIPRHDTVYWYQQGPGQDPQFLISFYEKMQSDKGSIPDRFSAQQFSDYHSELNMSSLELGDSALYFCASSSPSTYEQYFGPGTRLTVT.

The chain couples TRBV12-3 or TRBV12-4 to TRBJ2-7; a possible D gene is TRBD2 (5 bases). V lost 4 bases, J lost 3 bases, and 13 bases lay in between. This CDR3 has 14 amino acids. As DNA, the CDR3 is TGTGCCAGCAGTTCGGGCGTTCGGGACTACGAGCAGTACTTC. Protein product: CASSSGVRDYEQYF.

This sequence joins TRBV30 and TRBJ2-1; tentatively, D is TRBD1 (6 bases). This CDR3 region has 13 residues. Germline V CDR1 and CDR2: GTSNPN, SVGIG (reference sequence). V dropped 4 bases and J dropped 12 bases, with 19 bases sitting between them. The CDR3 protein is CAWIGPPDSRQFF. The CDR3 bases are TGTGCCTGGATTGGGCCCCCGGACAGCAGGCAGTTCTTC.

The V and J genes are TRBV6-4 and TRBJ2-1, with 8 positions matching TRBD2. With 3 bases clipped from V and 8 bases from J, the junction kept 6 bases outside the gene matches. The CDR3 loop spans 14 amino acids. Germline V lookup: CDR1 MRHNA, CDR2 SNTAGT. The CDR3 loop is CASSEKRETDEQFF. CDR3 DNA: TGTGCCAGCAGTGAAAAGCGGGAGACGGATGAGCAGTTCTTC.

The chain combines TRBV20-1 with TRBJ2-7; 8 positions match TRBD2. The CDR3 has 15 residues. CDR1 and CDR2 (germline): DFQATT, SNEGSKA (reference sequence). The V and J ends lost 3 bases and 2 bases, in that order; junction bases with no gene match: 9. This chain's CDR3 is CSARVLAEHPYEQYF. The CDR3 DNA is TGCAGTGCTAGGGTACTAGCGGAGCATCCCTACGAGCAGTACTTC.

The chain couples TRBV11-2 to TRBJ1-1; no definite D call. Trimming removed 6 bases from V and 10 bases from J, with 15 bases in between. Germline V lookup: CDR1 SGHAT, CDR2 FQNNGV. The CDR3 is 12 amino acids. The CDR3 nucleotides are TGTGCCAGCAGTCCATCGGCGGATCGAGCTTTCTTT. Encoded protein: CASSPSADRAFF.

V is TRBV6-6 and J is TRBJ2-1, with D maybe TRBD2 (7 bases). V was pared by 7 bases and J by 9 bases, with 16 bases between. This CDR3 region has 13 residues. Germline lookup yields CDR1 MNHNY and CDR2 SVGAGI (reference sequence). For the CDR3, the DNA is TGTGCCAGCAACGAGGGGGGGGGTAGTGAGCAGTTCTTC. It translates to CASNEGGGSEQFF.